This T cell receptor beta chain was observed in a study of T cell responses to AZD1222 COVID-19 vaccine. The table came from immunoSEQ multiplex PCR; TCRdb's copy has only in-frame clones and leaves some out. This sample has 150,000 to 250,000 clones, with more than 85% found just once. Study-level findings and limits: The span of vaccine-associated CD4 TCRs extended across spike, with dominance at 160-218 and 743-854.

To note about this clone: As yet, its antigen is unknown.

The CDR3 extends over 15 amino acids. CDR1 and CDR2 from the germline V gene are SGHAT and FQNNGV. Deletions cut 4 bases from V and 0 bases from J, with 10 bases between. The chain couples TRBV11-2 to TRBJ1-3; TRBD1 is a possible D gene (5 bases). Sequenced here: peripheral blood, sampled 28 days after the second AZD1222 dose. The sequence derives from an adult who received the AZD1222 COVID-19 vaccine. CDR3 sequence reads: CASSSGLNSGNTIYF. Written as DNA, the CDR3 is TGTGCCAGCAGCTCGGGACTGAACTCTGGAAACACCATATATTTT.